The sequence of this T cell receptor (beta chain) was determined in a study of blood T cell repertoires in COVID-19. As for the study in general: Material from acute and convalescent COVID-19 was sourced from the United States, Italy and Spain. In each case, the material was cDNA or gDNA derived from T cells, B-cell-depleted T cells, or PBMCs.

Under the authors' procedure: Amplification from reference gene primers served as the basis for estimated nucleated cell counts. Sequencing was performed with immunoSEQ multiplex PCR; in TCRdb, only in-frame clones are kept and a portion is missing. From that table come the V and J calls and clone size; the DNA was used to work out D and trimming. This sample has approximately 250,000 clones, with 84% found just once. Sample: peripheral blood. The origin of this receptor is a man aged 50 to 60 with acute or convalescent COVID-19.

CDR3 bases: TGTGCCAGCAGCTTAGTTCGCAGCGGGAGAGCCGGGGAGCTGTTTTTT. Its translation: CASSLVRSGRAGELFF. The chain combines TRBV11-2 with TRBJ2-2, with TRBD2 matching 8 bases. With V trimmed by 1 base and J by 6 bases, 7 bases remained unmatched. This CDR3 comprises 16 residues. Germline V gives CDR1 SGHAT, CDR2 FQNNGV.